This T cell receptor (beta chain) was obtained from a study of Ad26.COV2.S vaccination and SARS-CoV-2 variants (dated by TCRdb to the early 2020s). Turning to the overall study: Vaccine-arm donors were drawn from COV1001, a multicentre, randomized, double-blind, placebo-controlled phase I-IIa trial of Ad26.COV2.S in healthy adults. Sequencing of the TCRbeta repertoire served to evaluate the specificity and breadth of SARS-CoV-2-reactive T cell receptors following Ad26.COV2.S vaccination. Trial participants were randomized into five groups of five, in which low-dose or high-dose Ad26.COV2.S was given once or twice, or placebo was given on both occasions. Ad26.COV2.S was given intramuscularly at 5x10^10 or 1x10^11 viral particles, as a single shot or as two shots 56 days apart. The TCR-sequenced set comprised around 32 samples: around 20 Ad26.COV2.S vaccine recipients, 5 placebo recipients and 8 SARS-CoV-2 convalescent individuals. Investigators remained blinded to trial group allocation during experiments and outcome assessment.

The germline V gene supplies CDR1 SNHLY and CDR2 FYNNEI. V and J are truncated by 6 bases and 2 bases respectively, leaving an intervening sequence of 15 bases. Counted from cysteine to phenylalanine, this CDR3 has 15 amino acids. Of all the DNA, just the CDR3 is kept, 45 bases in frame from base 1. With respect to this clone: Its antigen has not been determined. No quality values exist for individual bases; no much larger clone is one base distant.

TCRbeta CDR3 regions were sequenced with the immunoSEQ Assay. After extraction, genomic DNA underwent amplification by bias-controlled multiplex PCR, followed by high-throughput sequencing. As for the authors' bioinformatics: Collapsing and filtering of sequences were performed to quantify the absolute abundance of each unique TCRbeta CDR3 region. T cell fraction was estimated by normalizing TCRbeta template counts to usable DNA, which was measured by amplifying reference genes present in all nucleated cells. Repertoire TCRs were annotated as SARS-CoV-2-specific when V gene, CDR3 amino acid sequence and J gene were exactly matched to a known reactive TCR set. The reference SARS-CoV-2 TCR set was derived from MIRA and filtered for enrichment in COVID-19-positive ImmuneCODE repertoires, a step that removed public or cross-reactive TCRs. Based on the MIRA antigens, annotated TCRs were further analysed at the level of specific ORF or position within ORF. Breadth was defined as annotated unique rearrangements over total unique productive rearrangements; depth was the summed frequency of those rearrangements. TCR breadth was compared between groups using two-sided Wilcoxon rank-sum tests. TCRdb's version of the immuneACCESS table is confined to in-frame rearrangements and falls short of the full clone set. An unresolved V gene accounts for under half of the shortfall where checked; the remainder is of unknown origin. Clone size and V and J calls were adopted from that table, with D and trimming inferred from the DNA. The sample data list roughly 250,000 clones, and 70% to 90% of these were observed just once. Of the sample, about 2.7% falls within the top ten clones.

The sample's treatment or condition label, decoded: 19 received Ad26.COV2.S at low or high dose, single or two shots; about 5 received placebo; per-sample allocation not given. For vaccine and placebo recipients, repertoires were sequenced using samples collected on day 63 after the first injection. In Cohort 1b, some 25 adults aged 18-55 years were enrolled at a single site in Boston, USA, between 29 July and 7 August 2020. As a vaccine, Ad26.COV2.S was a replication-incompetent adenovirus type 26 vector that expressed a prefusion-stabilized SARS-CoV-2 spike protein derived from the original Wuhan strain. Study-level results and caveats: The study was not powered for comparison of responses between vaccine doses or regimens. Comparable non-spike TCR breadth was observed between vaccine and placebo recipients, consistent with only spike being contained in the vaccine. According to the authors, total T cell responses may have been underestimated by the TCR breadth and depth analyses. After vaccination, spike-specific CD8+ and CD4+ T cell responses were reported to show substantial breadth. Spike-specific TCR breadth was higher in Ad26.COV2.S recipients than in placebo recipients (P = 0.0014).

This TCR was sampled from a person between 18 and 65 years old who received the Ad26.COV2.S COVID-19 vaccine or a placebo. The chain couples TRBV2 to TRBJ2-3, with the D segment identity uncertain. The sample consisted of peripheral blood, taken in a trial of Ad26.COV2.S vaccine versus placebo. In nucleotides, the sequence is TGTGCCAGCAGCGTAATGGGCGTATTCACAGATACGCAGTATTTT. This yields the protein CASSVMGVFTDTQYF.